This entry is about one TCR beta chain. In its sample, this clone was seen once. Its antigen is currently not known. Per-base quality was not reported, and no clone a single base away is much larger than it. Library generation was performed with the immunoSEQ multiplex PCR assay. TCRdb obtained this table from immuneACCESS and retained in-frame rearrangements with V and J assigned. These tables miss some clones; where compared with another copy, unresolved V genes account for less than half of the shortfall, and the remainder is unexplained. Within this sample are about 60,000 clones, with around 90% of them counted one time only. The ten largest clonotypes hold roughly 0.19% of the sample. These data belong to a study of T cell changes during pregnancy in multiple sclerosis (dated by TCRdb to between 2018 and 2020). With regard to the full study: The study looked at changes in the T cell repertoire across pregnancy in women with multiple sclerosis.

CDR1 and CDR2 (LNHDA, SQIVND) derive from the germline V gene (reference sequence). Clipping removes 8 bases from V and 7 bases from J, with 17 as the unmatched junction base count. Its CDR3 holds 16 amino acids, cysteine through phenylalanine. The retained sequence is limited to the CDR3, 48 bases, with the frame set at the first base. This specimen was CD4+ T cells from peripheral blood mononuclear cells, taken in the second trimester of pregnancy. The sequence came from a female donor with multiple sclerosis, enrolled in a pregnancy study. The chain was built from TRBV19 and TRBJ1-5; TRBD1 agrees with 7 junctional bases. In nucleotides, the sequence is TGTGCCAGTTGGAACCGTTCGACAGGGAATCGACAGCCCCAGCATTTT. The translation is CASWNRSTGNRQPQHF.